This TCR beta chain originates from a study of vaccination and CD4 T cells after COVID-19. At the level of the study: Convalescent patients, SARS-CoV-2 positive by nasal swab PCR, comprised 10 or so mild cases and one severe case.

Germline CDR1 and CDR2: SGHNT and YYREEE (reference sequence). The CDR3 is 16 amino acids. V was shortened by 5 bases and J by 9 bases, with 24 bases between the two germline ends. Concerning this clonotype: Its antigen is as yet unknown.

Sample treatment: roughly 10-day PBMC culture with coronavirus spike peptide pools or control peptides (ViraFEST assay). Oncomine TCR Beta short-read sequencing was applied to DNA from cultured CD4+ T cells. TCRdb re-derived calls from the PCR reads in MiXCR, one entry per CDR3 protein. The table lists 12,000 or so distinct CDR3 sequences, roughly 50% of them singletons. The TCR comes from a human donor who had recovered from COVID-19. The chain recombines TRBV5-4 with TRBJ2-1; maybe TRBD2 (6 bases). The sequencing sample was made of CD4+ T cells from blood, cultured in vitro. CDR3 loop: CASSSQLSRGYVEQFF. In nucleotides, the CDR3 is TGTGCCAGCAGTTCACAACTTTCGCGGGGATACGTTGAGCAGTTCTTC.